This TCR beta chain was identified in a study of T cell changes during pregnancy in multiple sclerosis (dated by TCRdb to the late 2010s). For the wider study: The study looked at changes in the T cell repertoire across pregnancy in women with multiple sclerosis.

Libraries came from the immunoSEQ multiplex PCR assay. TCRdb took over this immuneACCESS table, retaining in-frame rearrangements with V and J assigned. Such tables are incomplete; in checked studies, under half of the missing clones stem from an unresolved V gene, and the remainder is unexplained. The sample records roughly 57,000 clones, roughly nine tenths of which are singletons. The ten biggest clones cover about 2.5% of the sample. To note about this clone: Its antigen specificity is not known. No much larger clone exists at a distance of one base, and base qualities are not known.

The CDR3 sequence holds 15 residues, the cysteine and phenylalanine included. Of the read, only the CDR3 DNA is kept; its 45 bases are in frame from base 1. The germline V gene provides CDR1 SNHLY and CDR2 FYNNEI. Trimming leaves V shorter by 4 bases and J shorter by 4 bases, with the junction holding 9 bases beyond the gene matches. The sample was peripheral blood, taken in the first trimester of pregnancy. The receptor comes from a female donor with multiple sclerosis, enrolled in a pregnancy study. The rearranged segments are TRBV2 and TRBJ1-2, and 7 junctional nucleotides match TRBD1. The CDR3 protein is CASSAQGQSIYGYTF. The bases are TGTGCCAGCAGTGCGCAGGGACAGTCGATCTATGGCTACACCTTC.